The 31 T cell receptor beta chains presented below share a single source sample, sequenced in a study of T cells in Graves' hyperthyroidism and ophthalmopathy. Amplification of TCR beta CDR3 regions was performed using RNA transcripts as template. The TCR CDR3 was amplified in a first-round RT-PCR using the HTBI primer set. TCRdb fed the multiplex PCR reads into MiXCR, producing one record per CDR3 protein. This sample has 700,000 to 950,000 distinct CDR3 sequences; about 35% occur once, and the top ten carry around 31%. Sequencing was done on a sample of blood. The receptors were sampled from a woman in her thirties or forties with Graves' hyperthyroidism.

This clonotype was observed many times. The chain couples TRBV7-9 to TRBJ1-1; maybe TRBD1 (5 bases). CDR3 length: 14 residues. The germline V gene has CDR1 SEHNR and CDR2 FQNEAQ (reference sequence). Trimming shortened V by 5 bases and J by 5 bases, and 15 bases separated the two germline ends. This chain's CDR3 is CASSRVQGRTEAFF. The CDR3 coding sequence is TGTGCCAGCAGCCGGGTTCAGGGTAGGACTGAAGCTTTCTTT.

Many counts were recorded for this clonotype. The chain is built from TRBV7-9 and TRBJ1-4; D is uncertain. The CDR3 contains 15 residues. Trimming took 3 bases from V and 3 from J, leaving 11 bases between them. Germline CDR1 is SEHNR and CDR2 is FQNEAQ (reference sequence). The chain's CDR3 is CASSFSFEANEKLFF. In DNA form, the CDR3 reads TGTGCCAGCAGCTTCAGCTTCGAAGCTAATGAAAAACTGTTTTTT.

In its sample, this clonotype was seen many times. This chain's CDR3 is CSLTSGYQETQYF. Here the CDR3 DNA reads TGCAGCCTGACTAGCGGGTACCAAGAGACCCAGTACTTC. J is TRBJ2-5 and V is TRBV29-1; 10 bases fit TRBD2. The CDR3 totals 13 residues. Looked up from germline, CDR1 is SQVTM and CDR2 is ANQGSEA. V shed 8 bases, J shed 0 bases, and the junction held 3 bases outside the gene matches.

The gene calls are TRBV7-9 and TRBJ1-6; 9 nucleotides match TRBD1. The CDR3 runs 15 residues. Trimming removed 5 bases from V and 9 bases from J; junction bases left unmatched: 8. Per the germline V gene, CDR1 is SEHNR and CDR2 is FQNEAQ (reference sequence). The CDR3 region has the DNA TGTGCCAGCAGCCAAGGGGCGGACAGGGGTTCACCCCTCCACTTT. It translates to CASSQGADRGSPLHF.

The sample holds many counts of this clonotype. The V gene is TRBV25-1, the J gene TRBJ1-2; D may be TRBD1 (6 bases). V was pared by 3 bases and J by 8 bases, with 16 bases between. Germline CDR1 reads MGHDK; CDR2 reads SYGVNS. The CDR3 is 14 residues long. The CDR3 nucleotides are TGTGCCAGCAGTGAGGGGACACTCGCTTCCGGCTACACCTTC. Translated, it gives CASSEGTLASGYTF.

In regard to this clonotype: This may stem from a read error, because a much larger clone lies one nucleotide away. It is likely a read error, because the conserved phenylalanine at the end of the CDR3 is missing. The chain uses TRBV7-2 and TRBJ2-7; D perhaps matches TRBD1 (6 bases). The CDR3 consists of 14 residues. V lost 5 bases and J lost 0, with 11 bases in between. The germline gives CDR1 SGHTA, CDR2 FQGNSA. CDR3 sequence (DNA): TGTGCCAGCAGCGTAGACAGGAGCTCCTACGAGCAGTACCTC. It translates to CASSVDRSSYEQYL.

This chain joins TRBV20-1 and TRBJ2-5; the match to TRBD2 covers 13 bases. Germline V CDR1 and CDR2: DFQATT, SNEGSKA (reference sequence). The CDR3 runs to 15 residues. With 5 bases clipped from V and 2 bases from J, the junction kept 5 bases outside the gene matches. CDR3 protein: CSASTSGGIQETQYF. In DNA, the CDR3 is TGCAGTGCTTCGACTAGCGGGGGGATACAAGAGACCCAGTACTTC.

This chain uses TRBV24-1 with TRBJ2-7; D is perhaps TRBD2 (5 bases). V lost 9 bases to trimming and J lost 3 bases, with 8 bases between them. Germline V lookup: CDR1 KGHDR, CDR2 SFDVKD. The CDR3 covers 11 residues. The CDR3 sequence: CATSAGYEQYF. CDR3 bases: TGTGCCACCTCGGCGGGCTACGAGCAGTACTTC.

This chain links TRBV12-3 or TRBV12-4 with TRBJ2-6, with D perhaps matching TRBD1 (5 bases). V shed 6 bases and J shed 4 bases, with 7 bases lying between them. The CDR3 is made up of 13 amino acids. The CDR3: CASRRTGANVLTF. The CDR3, as DNA: TGTGCCAGCAGACGGACAGGGGCCAACGTCCTGACTTTC.

In this sample, this clonotype turned up a few times. The rearrangement links TRBV12-3 or TRBV12-4 to TRBJ2-7; 7 nucleotides match TRBD1. This CDR3 is 14 amino acids long. Trimming at V came to 6 bases and at J to 5 bases, leaving 10 bases not matched to a gene. CDR3 region: CASSQLQGSNEQYF. The CDR3 nucleotides read TGTGCCAGCAGCCAATTACAGGGGAGTAACGAGCAGTACTTC.

This clonotype showed up just a few times. The chain carries TRBV5-5 and TRBJ1-5, with TRBD1 identical over 11 bases. Per germline, CDR1 SGHKS and CDR2 YYEKEE (reference sequence). J lost 6 bases, V lost 5 bases, and 7 bases had no gene match. CDR3 size: 15 residues. CDR3 protein: CASRAGTGGGQPQHF. Written as DNA, the CDR3 is TGTGCCAGCAGGGCCGGGACAGGGGGGGGTCAGCCCCAGCATTTT.

The V call is TRBV6-5, the J call TRBJ1-1; D ambiguous. This CDR3 has 14 residues. Germline CDR1 reads MNHEY; CDR2 reads SVGAGI. Between the trimmed V and J ends, which lost 1 base and 4 bases, there was a span of 10 bases. The CDR3 is CASSYFNWGTEAFF. The CDR3 nucleotides are TGTGCCAGCAGTTACTTTAATTGGGGCACTGAAGCTTTCTTT.

This clonotype was observed many times. The chain joins TRBV13 to TRBJ1-4, with TRBD1 matching over 8 bases. The CDR3 consists of 15 residues. Germline lookup yields CDR1 PRHDT and CDR2 FYEKMQ (reference sequence). Trimming removed 1 base from V and 7 bases from J; junction bases left unmatched: 5. CDR3 in DNA: TGTGCCAGCAGCTTAGCTGAAACAGGGGGTGAAAAACTGTTTTTT. Residues: CASSLAETGGEKLFF.

V is TRBV6-5 and J is TRBJ2-3; D is unresolved. CDR3 length: 15 residues. V lost 0 bases, J lost 2 bases, and 9 bases lay in between. Per germline, CDR1 MNHEY and CDR2 SVGAGI. The CDR3 region is CASSYSTTATDTQYF. In DNA form, the CDR3 reads TGTGCCAGCAGTTACTCTACGACGGCCACAGATACGCAGTATTTT.

This clonotype occurred many times. The J gene is TRBJ1-2, the V gene TRBV29-1, with D hard to call. The CDR3 is 14 amino acids. The V gene's germline CDR1 is SQVTM and CDR2 ANQGSEA. The V end lost 3 bases, the J end lost 4 bases, and 15 bases lay between the germline ends. The CDR3 spells CSVDTRGLFYGYTF. For the CDR3, the DNA is TGCAGCGTTGATACTCGAGGGCTCTTCTATGGCTACACCTTC.

The V call is TRBV20-1, the J call TRBJ1-4, with a possible D match to TRBD1 (6 bases). The CDR3 extends over 13 amino acids. Deletions cut 5 bases from V and 7 bases from J, with 14 bases between. Germline lookup yields CDR1 DFQATT and CDR2 SNEGSKA (reference sequence). CDR3 loop: CSAAAGGGEKLFF. DNA for the CDR3: TGCAGTGCTGCGGCGGGGGGCGGTGAAAAACTGTTTTTT.

This clonotype was counted a few times. This rearrangement joins TRBV15 to TRBJ1-2; 7 bases match TRBD1. The CDR3 is 18 amino acids. J gave up 6 bases and V 3 bases, and 19 bases lay outside the gene matches. Germline CDR1 LNHNV, CDR2 YYDKDF (reference sequence). In DNA, the CDR3 is TGTGCCACCAGCAGGGCCGCGGGGTTTTATACAGGGGCTGATGGCTACACCTTC. It translates to CATSRAAGFYTGADGYTF.

The table lists this clonotype with a few counts. The chain links TRBV7-9 to TRBJ1-1; TRBD1 matches at 8 bases. The CDR3 extends over 15 amino acids. Trimming at V came to 6 bases and at J to 7 bases, leaving 13 bases not matched to a gene. Germline lookup yields CDR1 SEHNR and CDR2 FQNEAQ (reference sequence). CDR3 nucleotides: TGTGCCAGCAGTCTGGCAGGGGGCGGATTGTATGAAGCTTTCTTT. Amino acids: CASSLAGGGLYEAFF.

This clonotype was seen only a few times. The chain combines TRBV29-1 with TRBJ1-1; TRBD1 matches at 8 bases. The V and J ends lost 7 bases and 6 bases, in that order; junction bases with no gene match: 7. This CDR3 spans 12 amino acids. The germline gives CDR1 SQVTM, CDR2 ANQGSEA. The CDR3, as DNA: TGCAGCGCCGCGGACAGGGTGGCTGAAGCTTTCTTT. It encodes CSAADRVAEAFF.

As concerns this clonotype: This sequence may be a read error, since a much larger clone differs from it by one base. The genes are TRBV12-3 or TRBV12-4 and TRBJ1-2; unclear D gene. The CDR3 totals 13 residues. Trimming shortened V by 6 bases and J by 4 bases, and 12 bases separated the two germline ends. The CDR3 DNA sequence: TGTGCCAGCAGCCCCTCCGCTAGCTATGGCTACACCTTC. Translated, it gives CASSPSASYGYTF.

The V and J genes are TRBV25-1 and TRBJ2-2; TRBD2 matches at 15 bases. The trim removed 6 bases at V and 7 bases at J, leaving 6 bases unmatched. This CDR3 region has 16 residues. The germline CDR1 and CDR2 sequences are MGHDK and SYGVNS. CDR3 in amino acids: CASSAGLAGGVGELFF. The CDR3 DNA sequence: TGTGCCAGCAGCGCGGGACTAGCGGGAGGAGTCGGGGAGCTGTTTTTT.

This clonotype was detected many times. The genes are TRBV19 and TRBJ1-5; perhaps TRBD1 as D (6 bases). This CDR3 has 14 residues. CDR1 LNHDA and CDR2 SQIVND come from the germline V gene (reference sequence). Between the trimmed V and J ends, which lost 5 bases and 7 bases, there was a span of 15 bases. In nucleotides, the CDR3 is TGTGCCAGTAGTCTCTGGACAGACGGACAGCCCCAGCATTTT. It codes for CASSLWTDGQPQHF.

There are many counts of this clonotype. The V call is TRBV10-3, the J call TRBJ1-1, with D hard to call. CDR3 length: 12 amino acids. The V end lost 4 bases, the J end lost 6 bases, and 9 bases lay between the germline ends. CDR1 and CDR2 (germline): ENHRY, SYGVKD. The CDR3 DNA follows: TGTGCCATCAGTGTTTTTGGCGCTGAAGCTTTCTTT. This translates into CAISVFGAEAFF.

The rearrangement joins TRBV7-2 to TRBJ2-5; unclear D gene. Deletions cut 6 bases from V and 5 bases from J, with 13 bases between. CDR1 and CDR2 (germline): SGHTA, FQGNSA. The CDR3 has 13 amino acids. This chain's CDR3 is CASRTYTGETQYF. The DNA of the CDR3 is TGTGCCAGCAGGACGTACACGGGCGAGACCCAGTACTTC.

J is TRBJ2-7 and V is TRBV6-5, with D unclear. The V gene's germline CDR1 is MNHEY and CDR2 SVGAGI. The CDR3 totals 15 residues. The V gene lost 2 bases and the J gene lost 0 bases, with 11 bases spanning the gap. CDR3 in DNA: TGTGCCAGCAGTTACGCTGGCATCGACTCCTACGAGCAGTACTTC. This gives the protein CASSYAGIDSYEQYF.

On this clonotype itself: Being one base from a much bigger clone, this may be a read error. The CDR3 DNA sequence: TGTGCCAGCAGCCATACAGGGCTTGTTAACTATGGCTACACCTTC. Amino acids: CASSHTGLVNYGYTF. The rearrangement uses TRBV5-5 and TRBJ1-2; TRBD1 might be the D (6 bases). The V end was cut by 4 bases, the J end by 1 base, with 14 bases between. Germline V gives CDR1 SGHKS, CDR2 YYEKEE (reference sequence). The CDR3 covers 15 residues.

To note about this clonotype: Mismatch with germline at one junction end may stem from a read error. The rearrangement uses TRBV10-1 and TRBJ1-2; D is unresolved. Germline V gene lookup returns CDR1 WNHNN and CDR2 SYGVQD (reference sequence). The CDR3 runs to 16 residues. This CDR3 is CASSSRDARLRYGYTF. CDR3 sequence (DNA): TGTGCCAGCAGCTCCCGAGACGCGCGACTCCGCTATGGCTACACCTTC.

This clonotype was seen a handful of times. V gene TRBV14 combines with J gene TRBJ1-1; D not certain. Per germline, CDR1 SGHDN and CDR2 FVKESK. The V and J ends lost 4 bases and 5 bases respectively, with 11 bases between them. The length of the CDR3 is 13 residues. The CDR3 sequence is CASSPLGRTEAFF. The DNA of the CDR3 is TGTGCCAGCAGCCCGTTAGGGAGAACTGAAGCTTTCTTT.

The chain combines TRBV12-3 or TRBV12-4 with TRBJ2-2; the D is unclear. The V gene lost 8 bases and the J gene lost 1 base, with 17 bases spanning the gap. The CDR3 is 16 residues long. The DNA of the CDR3 is TGTGCCAGCGGTCCCCCCCCCCAGGAGAACACCGGGGAGCTGTTTTTT. Translation gives CASGPPPQENTGELFF.

This clonotype showed up just a few times. This chain connects TRBV7-3 to TRBJ1-5; unclear D gene. CDR1 is SGHTA, CDR2 FQGTGA, per germline. There are 15 residues in the CDR3. V lost 5 bases to trimming and J lost 0 bases, with 11 bases between them. As DNA, the CDR3 is TGTGCCAGCAGCCCCAAGGAAAGTAGCAATCAGCCCCAGCATTTT. It codes for CASSPKESSNQPQHF.

At least ten counts were recorded for this clonotype. The CDR3 coding sequence is TGTGCCAGCAGCGCGGACAGGAACACTGAAGCTTTCTTT. It is translated as CASSADRNTEAFF. This rearrangement joins TRBV2 to TRBJ1-1, with D tentatively TRBD1 (6 bases). The germline CDR1 and CDR2 sequences are SNHLY and FYNNEI. The V and J ends lost 6 bases and 1 base respectively, with 9 bases between them. The CDR3 is 13 residues long.